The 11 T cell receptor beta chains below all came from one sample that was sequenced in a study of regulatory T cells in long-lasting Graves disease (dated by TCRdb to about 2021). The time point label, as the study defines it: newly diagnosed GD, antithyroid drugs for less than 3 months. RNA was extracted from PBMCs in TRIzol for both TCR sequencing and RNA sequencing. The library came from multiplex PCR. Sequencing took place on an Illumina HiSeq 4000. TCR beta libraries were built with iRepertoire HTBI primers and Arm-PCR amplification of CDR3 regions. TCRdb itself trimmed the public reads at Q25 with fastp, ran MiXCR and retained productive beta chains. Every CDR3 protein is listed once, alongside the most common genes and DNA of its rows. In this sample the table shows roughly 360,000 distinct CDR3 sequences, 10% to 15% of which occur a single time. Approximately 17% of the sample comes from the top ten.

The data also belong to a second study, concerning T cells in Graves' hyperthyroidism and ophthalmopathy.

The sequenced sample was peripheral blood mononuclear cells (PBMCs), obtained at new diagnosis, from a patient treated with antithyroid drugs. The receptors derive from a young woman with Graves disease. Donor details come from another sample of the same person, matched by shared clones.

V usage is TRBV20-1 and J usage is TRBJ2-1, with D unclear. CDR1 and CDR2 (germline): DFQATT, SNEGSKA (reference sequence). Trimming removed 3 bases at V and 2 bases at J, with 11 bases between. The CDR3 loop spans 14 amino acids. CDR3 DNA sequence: TGCAGTGCTAGCGACGGTTCGGCCTACAATGAGCAGTTCTTC. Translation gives CSASDGSAYNEQFF.

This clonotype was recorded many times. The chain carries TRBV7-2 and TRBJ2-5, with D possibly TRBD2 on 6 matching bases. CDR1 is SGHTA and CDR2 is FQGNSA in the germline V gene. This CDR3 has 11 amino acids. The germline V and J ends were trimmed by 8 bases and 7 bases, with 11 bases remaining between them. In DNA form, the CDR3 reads TGTGCCAGCCTCGGGAGACGGACCCAGTACTTC. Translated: CASLGRRTQYF.

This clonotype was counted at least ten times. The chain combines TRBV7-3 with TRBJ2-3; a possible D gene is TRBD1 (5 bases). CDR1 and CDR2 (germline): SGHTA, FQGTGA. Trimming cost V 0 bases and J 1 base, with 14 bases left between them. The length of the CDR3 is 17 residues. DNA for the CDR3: TGTGCCAGCAGCTTAACGTCCCGGGCCAGGGGCACAGATACGCAGTATTTT. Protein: CASSLTSRARGTDTQYF.

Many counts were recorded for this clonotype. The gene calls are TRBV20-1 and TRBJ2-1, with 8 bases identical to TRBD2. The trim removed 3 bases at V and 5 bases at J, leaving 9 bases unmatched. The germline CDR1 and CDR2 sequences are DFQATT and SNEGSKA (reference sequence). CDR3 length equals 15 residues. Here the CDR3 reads CSASSSGKTDNEQFF. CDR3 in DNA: TGCAGTGCTAGTAGTAGCGGGAAGACGGACAATGAGCAGTTCTTC.

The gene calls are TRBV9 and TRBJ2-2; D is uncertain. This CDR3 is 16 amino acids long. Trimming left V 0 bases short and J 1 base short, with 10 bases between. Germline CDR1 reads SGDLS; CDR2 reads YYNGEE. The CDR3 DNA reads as TGTGCCAGCAGCGTAGGTATCCCTGGGAACACCGGGGAGCTGTTTTTT. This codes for CASSVGIPGNTGELFF.

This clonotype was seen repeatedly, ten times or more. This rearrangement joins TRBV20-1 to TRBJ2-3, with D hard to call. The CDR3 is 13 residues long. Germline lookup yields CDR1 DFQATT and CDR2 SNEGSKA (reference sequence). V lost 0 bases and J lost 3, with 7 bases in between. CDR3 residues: CSARDTWTDTQYF. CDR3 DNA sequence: TGCAGTGCTAGAGATACCTGGACAGATACGCAGTATTTT.

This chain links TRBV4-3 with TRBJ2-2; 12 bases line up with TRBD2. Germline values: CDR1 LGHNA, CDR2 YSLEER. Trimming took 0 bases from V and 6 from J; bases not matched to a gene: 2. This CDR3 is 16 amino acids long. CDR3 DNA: TGCGCCAGCAGCCAAGAAGCTAGCGGGGGGGCCGGGGAGCTGTTTTTT. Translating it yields CASSQEASGGAGELFF.

In nucleotides, the CDR3 is TGCGCCAGCAGCCCTAGCGGGGGGGCGACCGGGGAGCTGTTTTTT. Translated: CASSPSGGATGELFF. The V call is TRBV4-1, the J call TRBJ2-2; TRBD2 matches at 12 bases. There are 15 residues in the CDR3. Germline V gives CDR1 MGHRA, CDR2 YSYEKL. V shed 4 bases, J shed 5 bases, and the junction held 2 bases outside the gene matches.

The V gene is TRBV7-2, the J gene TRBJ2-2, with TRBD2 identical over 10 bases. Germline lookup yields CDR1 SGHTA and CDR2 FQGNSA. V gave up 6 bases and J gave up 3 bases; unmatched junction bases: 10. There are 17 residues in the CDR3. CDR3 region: CASRPKREGKYTGELFF. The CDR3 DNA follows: TGTGCCAGCAGACCAAAGCGGGAGGGGAAGTACACCGGGGAGCTGTTTTTT.

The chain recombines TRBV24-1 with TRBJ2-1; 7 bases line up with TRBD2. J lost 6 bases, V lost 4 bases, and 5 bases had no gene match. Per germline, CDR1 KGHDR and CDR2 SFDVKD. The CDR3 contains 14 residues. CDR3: CATSDRGRGNEQFF. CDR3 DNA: TGTGCCACCAGTGACCGCGGGAGAGGCAATGAGCAGTTCTTC.

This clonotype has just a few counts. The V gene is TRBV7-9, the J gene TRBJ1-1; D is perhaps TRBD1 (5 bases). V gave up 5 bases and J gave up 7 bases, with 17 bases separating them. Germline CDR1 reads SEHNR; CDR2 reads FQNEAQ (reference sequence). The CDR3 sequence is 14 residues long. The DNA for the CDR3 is TGTGCCAGCAGCAGCTTTGGGACCCTTTATGAAGCTTTCTTT. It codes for CASSSFGTLYEAFF.